These T cell receptor beta chains were read from a single sample in a study of blood T cell repertoires in COVID-19. Only in-frame clones appear in the TCRdb table, and some are missing; sequencing was by immunoSEQ multiplex PCR. Among 310,000 or so clones listed, approximately 88% were seen once. Sample: PBMCs or T cells enriched from blood (not recorded which). These receptors originate from a woman aged 40 to 50 who had recovered from COVID-19. Both conserved end residues are part of each CDR3. The D gene is left open where the match is weak. The size of a clone is reported for some rows only, either as once, few or many, or as a class for expanded clones.

d_call j_call clone_size v_call cdr3_aa cdr3_nt
- TRBJ1-2 - TRBV5-4 CASSLGGSANYGYTF TGTGCCAGCAGCTTGGGGGGCTCAGCTAACTATGGCTACACCTTC
TRBD2 TRBJ2-2 once TRBV7-9 CASSPGSGKDTGELFF TGTGCCAGCAGCCCGGGGAGCGGGAAGGACACCGGGGAGCTGTTTTTT
- TRBJ1-1 - TRBV19 CASSVDRPRGEAFF TGTGCCAGTAGTGTAGACAGGCCCCGGGGTGAAGCTTTCTTT
- TRBJ1-6 - TRBV7-2 CASSLVTRNSPLHF TGTGCCAGCAGCTTAGTGACACGTAATTCACCCCTCCACTTT
TRBD1 TRBJ2-5 - TRBV28 CASSPSPSRGETQYF TGTGCCAGCAGTCCCTCCCCAAGCAGGGGGGAGACCCAGTACTTC
TRBD1 TRBJ1-5 once TRBV4-2 CASSQGTGVNNQPQHF TGTGCCAGCAGCCAAGGGACAGGGGTGAACAATCAGCCCCAGCATTTT
- TRBJ2-1 - TRBV3-1/TRBV3-2 CASSRSREQFF TGTGCCAGCAGCCGAAGCAGGGAGCAGTTCTTC
- TRBJ1-1 - TRBV29-1 CSVEDGVTKDTEAFF TGCAGCGTTGAGGATGGGGTGACTAAGGACACTGAAGCTTTCTTT
TRBD1 TRBJ2-7 - TRBV7-8 CASSADRGGRDEQYF TGTGCCAGCAGCGCAGACAGGGGTGGAAGAGACGAGCAGTACTTC
- TRBJ1-2 - TRBV7-9 CASSLVGDMNYGYTF TGTGCCAGCAGCTTAGTTGGGGACATGAACTATGGCTACACCTTC
- TRBJ2-1 - TRBV28 CASSLRGRVYNEQFF TGTGCCAGCAGTTTGAGAGGGCGGGTTTACAATGAGCAGTTCTTC
- TRBJ1-2 once TRBV6-5 CASRGPGQQNYGYTF TGTGCCAGCAGGGGGCCGGGACAACAAAACTATGGCTACACCTTC
TRBD1 TRBJ1-2 - TRBV27 CASSGSGTEIYGYTF TGTGCCAGCAGCGGCTCCGGGACAGAGATTTATGGCTACACCTTC
TRBD1 TRBJ2-7 once TRBV11-3 CASSLGDRTKADYEQYF TGTGCCAGCAGCTTAGGGGACAGGACTAAGGCGGACTACGAGCAGTACTTC
TRBD1 TRBJ1-5 - TRBV12-3/TRBV12-4 CASMGTANQPQHF TGTGCCAGTATGGGGACAGCAAATCAGCCCCAGCATTTT
TRBD1 TRBJ1-1 - TRBV7-9 CASSEDRGLDTEAFF TGTGCCAGCAGCGAGGACAGGGGGCTAGACACTGAAGCTTTCTTT
- TRBJ2-5 - TRBV5-4 CASSLGRQSPGDQYF TGTGCCAGCAGCTTGGGGAGGCAGTCTCCCGGAGACCAGTACTTC
- TRBJ1-3 - TRBV21-1 CASSRGVNCSGNTIYF TGTGCCAGCAGCAGGGGGGTAAACTGCTCTGGAAACACCATATATTTT
- TRBJ1-6 - TRBV28 CASSLVGPNSPLHF TGTGCCAGCAGTTTAGTTGGGCCTAATTCACCCCTCCACTTT
TRBD1 TRBJ1-2 - TRBV6-4 CASSGQGLNGYTF TGTGCCAGCAGTGGACAGGGCTTAAATGGCTACACCTTC
- TRBJ1-4 - TRBV4-3 CASSHSRGEKLFF TGCGCCAGCAGCCATTCTCGGGGTGAAAAACTGTTTTTT
- TRBJ2-3 - TRBV10-3 CAISLQGNTDTQYF TGTGCCATCAGTTTACAGGGAAACACAGATACGCAGTATTTT
- TRBJ2-5 - TRBV21-1 CASSVIETQYF TGTGCCAGCAGCGTCATAGAGACCCAGTACTTC
- TRBJ2-4 - TRBV9 CASSVGGNSKNIQYF TGTGCCAGCAGCGTAGGCGGGAACAGCAAAAACATTCAGTACTTC
- TRBJ1-1 - TRBV15 CATSYQGYTEAFF TGTGCCACCAGCTATCAGGGGTACACTGAAGCTTTCTTT
- TRBJ1-4 - TRBV27 CASKEGVGEKLFF TGTGCCAGTAAGGAGGGAGTCGGAGAAAAACTGTTTTTT
- TRBJ2-1 - TRBV7-9 CASSSIDNEQFF TGTGCCAGCAGCTCTATAGACAATGAGCAGTTCTTC
TRBD2 TRBJ2-7 - TRBV5-4 CASSGKRTSGRSYEQYF TGTGCCAGCAGCGGCAAAAGGACTAGCGGGAGATCCTACGAGCAGTACTTC
TRBD2 TRBJ2-2 - TRBV25-1 CASSEPFGLAGPDGELFF TGTGCCAGCAGTGAACCCTTTGGACTAGCGGGGCCCGACGGGGAGCTGTTTTTT
- TRBJ2-3 - TRBV30 CAWSRDTDTQYF TGTGCCTGGAGCCGAGACACAGATACGCAGTATTTT
TRBD2 TRBJ2-3 - TRBV7-9 CASSSIAGRADTQYF TGTGCCAGCAGCTCCATAGCGGGGCGGGCGGATACGCAGTATTTT
TRBD1 TRBJ1-2 - TRBV12-5 CASGFLTGGGYTF TGTGCTAGTGGTTTCCTTACAGGGGGTGGCTACACCTTC
- TRBJ2-1 - TRBV5-4 CASSTGGSHNEQFF TGTGCCAGCAGCACCGGGGGTTCCCACAATGAGCAGTTCTTC
- TRBJ1-5 - TRBV23-1 CASSRLGRAIDQPQHF TGCGCCAGCAGTCGTCTCGGCAGGGCGATCGACCAGCCCCAGCATTTT
- TRBJ1-3 - TRBV28 CASSKTPNTIYF TGTGCCAGCAGCAAAACTCCCAACACCATATATTTT
- TRBJ1-6 few TRBV27 CASSLLATGISPLHF TGTGCCAGCAGTTTGCTGGCGACGGGGATTTCACCCCTCCACTTT
TRBD1 TRBJ1-6 - TRBV2 CASRPDRGGNNSPLHF TGTGCCAGCAGACCCGACAGGGGGGGAAATAATTCACCCCTCCACTTT
TRBD1 TRBJ2-1 - TRBV6-6 CASSSPDRAGGNEQFF TGTGCCAGCAGTTCGCCGGACAGGGCTGGCGGCAATGAGCAGTTCTTC
- TRBJ2-1 - TRBV7-8 CASSLEASSYNEQFF TGTGCCAGCAGCTTAGAGGCTAGCAGCTACAATGAGCAGTTCTTC
- TRBJ1-6 - TRBV15 CATSREQAGSFSPLHF TGTGCCACCAGCAGAGAACAAGCCGGGTCCTTTTCACCCCTCCACTTT